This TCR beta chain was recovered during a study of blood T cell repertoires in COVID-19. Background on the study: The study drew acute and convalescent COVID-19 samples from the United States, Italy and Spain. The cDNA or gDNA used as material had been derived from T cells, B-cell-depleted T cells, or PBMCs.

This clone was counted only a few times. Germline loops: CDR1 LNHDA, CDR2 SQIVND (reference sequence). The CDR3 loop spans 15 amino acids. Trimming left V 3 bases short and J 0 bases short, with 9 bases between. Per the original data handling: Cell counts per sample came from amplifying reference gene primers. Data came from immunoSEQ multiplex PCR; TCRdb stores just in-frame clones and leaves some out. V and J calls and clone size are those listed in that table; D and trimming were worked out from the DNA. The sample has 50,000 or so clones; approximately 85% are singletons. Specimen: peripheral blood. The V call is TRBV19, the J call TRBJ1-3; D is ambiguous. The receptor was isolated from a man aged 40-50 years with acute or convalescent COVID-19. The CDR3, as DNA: TGTGCCAGTAGTATTAGGCACTACTCTGGAAACACCATATATTTT. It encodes CASSIRHYSGNTIYF.